This T cell receptor (beta chain) was found in a study of T cells in Graves' hyperthyroidism and ophthalmopathy (dated by TCRdb to 2018 to 2020). Regarding the research as a whole: Peripheral blood samples were taken at initial diagnosis, before any treatment was given. After sampling, hyperthyroidism patients received methimazole starting at 30 mg daily, and ophthalmopathy patients received high-dose intravenous methylprednisolone. For training and testing, the 80 to 100 patients in the discovery cohort were randomly divided in a 7:3 ratio. TCR V-J signatures able to tell the groups apart were searched for in a discovery cohort of 95 to 100 patients, of whom more than 40 had Graves' ophthalmopathy and about 60 had stable Graves' hyperthyroidism. The paper describes TCR Vbeta CDR3 sequencing of about 140 peripheral blood samples, made up of around 41 ophthalmopathy patients, approximately 76 hyperthyroidism patients and about 17 progressor patients. Prospective prediction of ophthalmopathy was tested in an independent validation cohort consisting of some 19 hyperthyroidism patients and more than 15 patients who later progressed to ophthalmopathy. The study also compared thyroid tissue and blood T-cell repertoires from a handful of Graves' hyperthyroidism patients.

This clonotype came up many times. Its antigen has not been determined. The input lacks base qualities; no much larger clone sits a single base away. Beyond this particular receptor, the publication reports: Most expanded thyroid clonotypes (frequency above 0.001) were also found in blood, which suggests that blood repertoires may mirror thyroid immune responses. Ophthalmopathy was separated from stable hyperthyroidism by a 13 V-J signature model, with around 88% sensitivity and 81% to 83% specificity obtained in cross-validation and 80%/75% obtained in testing. Sample size was not statistically predetermined, and investigators were not blinded to group allocation. During validation, the model predicted progression to ophthalmopathy a median of approximately 7 months ahead of onset, with almost 71% sensitivity and about 75% specificity.

Ophthalmopathy patients had moderately to severely active disease, with a Clinical Activity Score of 3 or more, a NOSPECS grade of 4 or more, and a disease duration of less than 3 months. The study excluded patients with uncontrolled infections, other autoimmune diseases, pregnancy or lactation. Diagnoses relied on clinical symptoms, serum thyroxine and TRAb, thyroid ultrasound and orbital computed tomography. PBMCs were separated from around 9.1 ml of fresh peripheral blood using Ficoll-Paque density gradient centrifugation. Total RNA was extracted with Trizol reagent, and quality was checked on an Agilent 2100 Bioanalyzer. According to the germline V gene, CDR1 reads SGHAT and CDR2 reads FQNNGV. V and J are truncated by 4 bases and 2 bases respectively, leaving an intervening sequence of 8 bases. The CDR3 spans 13 residues, from the cysteine through the phenylalanine. Only CDR3 DNA is held: 39 bases, read in frame from base 1.

The TCR beta CDR3 regions were amplified from the RNA transcripts. The first round of RT-PCR for the TCR CDR3 was performed with the HTBI primer set and the Qiagen OneStep RT-PCR kit. The libraries were constructed in a second round of multiplex PCR and then size-selected and purified. Libraries were sequenced paired-end with 100 bp reads on an Illumina HiSeq2000. On the authors' methods: SOAPnuke was used to process the raw data, with reads discarded if the reads contained adapters or uncalled bases, had a mean Phred below 15, or lacked an exact constant-primer or identifier match. High-quality paired reads were merged with COPE v1.2.5, and unique nucleotide sequences were defined as clonotypes. Clonotypes were aligned to IMGT TRBV, TRBD and TRBJ reference segments using MiTCR v1.1. The analysis included only V-J combinations with a frequency above 0.0001, which together covered approximately 99% of the repertoires. A TCS score was defined as the ratio of F50 (clonal expansion) to E x V (chaos), with BLOSUM62-based TCRdist applied between CDR3 peptides within each V-J. Welch's t-statistics and random forest reduced roughly 500 V-J features to 10 to 15, which were used in a naive Bayes classifier (R e1071). TCRdb reprocessed the public reads (quality trimming at Q25 with fastp, clone calling with MiXCR) and kept in-frame beta chains. All rows with the same CDR3 protein become a single entry with the most common DNA and genes. These V and J calls originate from TCRdb's pipeline instead of the authors' own analysis. This sample lists roughly 550,000 distinct CDR3 sequences; approximately 16% were detected once. The ten largest account for 25% to 30% of the sample.

Sequenced sample: blood. The source is a woman in her 30s with Graves' ophthalmopathy. The chain links TRBV11-2 with TRBJ1-2; confidence is insufficient to name the D gene. The CDR3 region reads CASSSRRNYGYTF. The nucleotide sequence reads TGTGCCAGCAGCTCCAGGAGAAACTATGGCTACACCTTC.